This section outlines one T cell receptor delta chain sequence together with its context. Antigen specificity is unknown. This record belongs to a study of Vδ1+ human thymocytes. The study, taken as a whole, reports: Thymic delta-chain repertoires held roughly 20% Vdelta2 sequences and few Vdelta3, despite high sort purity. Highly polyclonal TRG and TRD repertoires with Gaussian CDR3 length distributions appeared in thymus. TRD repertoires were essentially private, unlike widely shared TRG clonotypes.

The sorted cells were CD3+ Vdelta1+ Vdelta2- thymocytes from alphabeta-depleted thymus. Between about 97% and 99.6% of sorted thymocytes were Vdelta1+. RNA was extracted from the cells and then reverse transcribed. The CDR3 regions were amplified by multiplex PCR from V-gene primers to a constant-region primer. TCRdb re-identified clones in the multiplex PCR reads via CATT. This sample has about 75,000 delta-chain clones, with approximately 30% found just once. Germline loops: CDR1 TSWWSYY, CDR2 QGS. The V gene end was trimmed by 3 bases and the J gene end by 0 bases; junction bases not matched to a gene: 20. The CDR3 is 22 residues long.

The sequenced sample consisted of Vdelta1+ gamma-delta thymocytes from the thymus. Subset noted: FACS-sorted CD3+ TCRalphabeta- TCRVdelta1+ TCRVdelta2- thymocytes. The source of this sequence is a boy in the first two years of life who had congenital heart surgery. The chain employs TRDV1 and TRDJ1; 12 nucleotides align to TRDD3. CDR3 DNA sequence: TGTGCTCTTGGGGATCATCCTTCCTACGCGAACTGGGGGATACAGTACACCGATAAACTCATCTTT. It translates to CALGDHPSYANWGIQYTDKLIF.